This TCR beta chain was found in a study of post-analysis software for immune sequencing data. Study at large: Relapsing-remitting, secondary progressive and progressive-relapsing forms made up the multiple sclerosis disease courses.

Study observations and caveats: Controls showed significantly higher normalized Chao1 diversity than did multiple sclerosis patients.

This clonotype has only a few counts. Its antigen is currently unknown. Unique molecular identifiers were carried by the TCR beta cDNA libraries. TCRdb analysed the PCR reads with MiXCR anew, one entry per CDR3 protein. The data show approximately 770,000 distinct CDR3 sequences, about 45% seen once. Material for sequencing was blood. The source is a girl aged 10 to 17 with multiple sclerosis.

The CDR3 here is CSVQGLAGVGGYNEQFF. CDR3 nucleotide sequence: TGCAGCGTCCAGGGACTAGCGGGCGTCGGGGGCTACAATGAGCAGTTCTTC. The chain is built from TRBV29-1 and TRBJ2-1, with 12 bases identical to TRBD2. This CDR3 spans 17 amino acids. CDR1 and CDR2 from the germline V gene are SQVTM and ANQGSEA. The trim removed 6 bases at V and 3 bases at J, leaving 12 bases unmatched.